Listed below are T cell receptor beta chains from one sample, sequenced in a study of T cell clones after liver transplantation. Repertoires were generated with immunoSEQ multiplex PCR, while TCRdb's copy carries only in-frame clones and drops some. The data hold tens of thousands of clones, with 71% observed a single time. The material sequenced was CD4+ T cells from blood, taken before liver transplant. Receptors were obtained from a human donor who received a liver transplant. CDR3s include the opening cysteine and the closing phenylalanine or tryptophan. The order of the fields is clone size, D gene, V gene, J gene, CDR3 DNA, CDR3 protein. The D gene is left open where the match is weak. Expanded clones are given a class, and other clones once, few, many or no size at all.

clone size: once
D gene: TRBD1
V gene: TRBV4-2
J gene: TRBJ2-7
CDR3 DNA: TGTGCCAGCAGCCAAATGCCTTTAGGACAGGGGGCTTACGAGCAGTACTTC
CDR3 protein: CASSQMPLGQGAYEQYF

clone size: NA
D gene: NA
V gene: TRBV28
J gene: TRBJ1-2
CDR3 DNA: TGTGCCAGCAGTTTTCGGGACTATGGCTACACCTTC
CDR3 protein: CASSFRDYGYTF

clone size: few
D gene: NA
V gene: TRBV4-1
J gene: TRBJ1-4
CDR3 DNA: TGCGCCAGCAGCCAAGTAGGCAAAAACGGCCGACTCAATGAAAAACTGTTTTTT
CDR3 protein: CASSQVGKNGRLNEKLFF

clone size: few
D gene: TRBD1
V gene: TRBV5-4
J gene: TRBJ1-2
CDR3 DNA: TGTGCCAGCAGCAGGGACAGCTTCGGCTACACCTTC
CDR3 protein: CASSRDSFGYTF

clone size: NA
D gene: NA
V gene: TRBV9
J gene: TRBJ2-3
CDR3 DNA: TGTGCCAGCAGCGTAGCTCTAGATACGCAGTATTTT
CDR3 protein: CASSVALDTQYF

clone size: NA
D gene: NA
V gene: TRBV5-1
J gene: TRBJ2-5
CDR3 DNA: TGCGCCAGCAGCAGACAGGAGCTGTACCAAGAGACCCAGTACTTC
CDR3 protein: CASSRQELYQETQYF

clone size: medium-sized
D gene: TRBD1
V gene: TRBV19
J gene: TRBJ2-7
CDR3 DNA: TGTGCCAGTGGCCTGGGACAGGGGGCGGACGAGCAGTACTTC
CDR3 protein: CASGLGQGADEQYF

clone size: NA
D gene: NA
V gene: TRBV19
J gene: TRBJ1-3
CDR3 DNA: TGTGCCAGTAGGAAAATGGACAGCTCTGGAAACACCATATATTTT
CDR3 protein: CASRKMDSSGNTIYF

clone size: NA
D gene: NA
V gene: TRBV6-1
J gene: TRBJ2-7
CDR3 DNA: TGTGCCAGCAGTGACTACTCCTACGAGCAGTACTTC
CDR3 protein: CASSDYSYEQYF

clone size: NA
D gene: TRBD1
V gene: TRBV7-9
J gene: TRBJ2-3
CDR3 DNA: TGTGCCAGCAGCCGATCCGGGACAGGGGTCACAGATACGCAGTATTTT
CDR3 protein: CASSRSGTGVTDTQYF

clone size: NA
D gene: NA
V gene: TRBV6-5
J gene: TRBJ1-4
CDR3 DNA: TGTGCCAACCCCGCGGGAACAACTAATGAAAAACTGTTTTTT
CDR3 protein: CANPAGTTNEKLFF

clone size: NA
D gene: TRBD1
V gene: TRBV6-4
J gene: TRBJ1-1
CDR3 DNA: TGTGCCAGCAGTTATACCCGGGACAGCCGGGAAGCTTTCTTT
CDR3 protein: CASSYTRDSREAFF

clone size: NA
D gene: TRBD1
V gene: TRBV10-1
J gene: TRBJ1-1
CDR3 DNA: TGCGCCAGCAGCCCTAGGACAGGGTCCATGAACACTGAAGCTTTCTTT
CDR3 protein: CASSPRTGSMNTEAFF

clone size: NA
D gene: NA
V gene: TRBV18
J gene: TRBJ1-1
CDR3 DNA: TGTGCCAGCTCACCAAAGCGGGGTGACACTGAAGCTTTCTTT
CDR3 protein: CASSPKRGDTEAFF

clone size: many
D gene: TRBD1
V gene: TRBV14
J gene: TRBJ2-1
CDR3 DNA: TGTGCCAGCAGCCAAGATGTGGGACAGGGAGTGAGTGAGCAGTTCTTC
CDR3 protein: CASSQDVGQGVSEQFF

clone size: NA
D gene: TRBD2
V gene: TRBV28
J gene: TRBJ2-7
CDR3 DNA: TGTGCCAGCAGGCGTAGCGGGGGGGTTTCCTACGAGCAGTACTTC
CDR3 protein: CASRRSGGVSYEQYF

clone size: NA
D gene: TRBD1
V gene: TRBV6-5
J gene: TRBJ1-6
CDR3 DNA: TGTGCCAGCAGTTACTCGACAGGGTTAGGCTCACCCCTCCACTTT
CDR3 protein: CASSYSTGLGSPLHF

clone size: few
D gene: NA
V gene: TRBV10-1
J gene: TRBJ1-1
CDR3 DNA: TGCGCCAGCAGTAGGACACAGGGCGGTACTGAAGCTTTCTTT
CDR3 protein: CASSRTQGGTEAFF

clone size: NA
D gene: NA
V gene: TRBV6-1
J gene: TRBJ1-2
CDR3 DNA: TGTGCCAGCAGGGCTGGGACAACTAACTATGGCTACACCTTC
CDR3 protein: CASRAGTTNYGYTF

clone size: once
D gene: NA
V gene: TRBV18
J gene: TRBJ1-1
CDR3 DNA: TGTGCCAGCTCACCAGGGGGGGGCGGCACTGAAGCTTTCTTT
CDR3 protein: CASSPGGGGTEAFF

clone size: NA
D gene: NA
V gene: TRBV30
J gene: TRBJ2-3
CDR3 DNA: TGTGCCTGGAGTGTACTCACAGATACGCAGTATTTT
CDR3 protein: CAWSVLTDTQYF

clone size: NA
D gene: TRBD1
V gene: TRBV2
J gene: TRBJ2-2
CDR3 DNA: TGTGCCAGCAGCGGACAGGGAAGGGAGCTGTTTTTT
CDR3 protein: CASSGQGRELFF

clone size: NA
D gene: TRBD2
V gene: TRBV5-1
J gene: TRBJ2-2
CDR3 DNA: TGCGCCAGCAGCAATAGCGGGGGGAACACCGGGGAGCTGTTTTTT
CDR3 protein: CASSNSGGNTGELFF

clone size: NA
D gene: TRBD1
V gene: TRBV6-6
J gene: TRBJ1-1
CDR3 DNA: TGTGCCAGCAGCTACCAGGACAGGGCCGGAGAAGCTTTCTTT
CDR3 protein: CASSYQDRAGEAFF

clone size: NA
D gene: NA
V gene: TRBV18
J gene: TRBJ2-3
CDR3 DNA: TGTGCCAGCTCACCACCGGGGGCGAACCCCACAGATACGCAGTATTTT
CDR3 protein: CASSPPGANPTDTQYF

clone size: NA
D gene: NA
V gene: TRBV28
J gene: TRBJ1-2
CDR3 DNA: TGTGCCAGCAGGGGCCAGGTTCACTATGGCTACACCTTC
CDR3 protein: CASRGQVHYGYTF

clone size: NA
D gene: NA
V gene: TRBV27
J gene: TRBJ1-2
CDR3 DNA: TGTGCCAGCAGCTATTCGGACGCCGGAGGTAACTATGGCTACACCTTC
CDR3 protein: CASSYSDAGGNYGYTF